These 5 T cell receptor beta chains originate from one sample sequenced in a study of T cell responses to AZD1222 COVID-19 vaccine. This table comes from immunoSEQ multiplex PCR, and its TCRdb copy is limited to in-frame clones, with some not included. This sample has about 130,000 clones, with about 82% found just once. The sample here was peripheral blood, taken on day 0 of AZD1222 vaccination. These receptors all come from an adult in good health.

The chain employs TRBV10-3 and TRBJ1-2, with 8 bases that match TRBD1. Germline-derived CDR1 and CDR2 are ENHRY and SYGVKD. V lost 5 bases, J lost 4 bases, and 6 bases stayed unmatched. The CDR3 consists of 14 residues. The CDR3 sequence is CAISQGAGIYGYTF. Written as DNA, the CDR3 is TGTGCCATCAGTCAGGGGGCCGGGATCTATGGCTACACCTTC.

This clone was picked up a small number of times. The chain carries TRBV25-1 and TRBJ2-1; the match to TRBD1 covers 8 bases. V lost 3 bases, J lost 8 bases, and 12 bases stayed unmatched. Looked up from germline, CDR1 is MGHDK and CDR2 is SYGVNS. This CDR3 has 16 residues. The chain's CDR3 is CASSDRTPGQGHEQFF. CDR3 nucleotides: TGTGCCAGCAGTGACCGAACTCCTGGACAGGGCCATGAGCAGTTCTTC.

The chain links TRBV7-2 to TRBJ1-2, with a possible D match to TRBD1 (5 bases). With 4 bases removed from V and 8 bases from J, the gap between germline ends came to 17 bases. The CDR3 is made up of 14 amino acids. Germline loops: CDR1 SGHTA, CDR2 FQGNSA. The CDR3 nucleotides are TGTGCCAGCAGCTCCTCCGGGACCTGGGGAGGCTACACCTTC. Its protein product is CASSSSGTWGGYTF. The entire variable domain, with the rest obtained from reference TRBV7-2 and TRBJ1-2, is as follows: GAGVSQSPSNKVTEKGKDVELRCDPISGHTALYWYRQSLGQGLEFLIYFQGNSAPDKSGLPSDRFSAERTGGSVSTLTIQRTQQEDSAVYLCASSSSGTWGGYTFGSGTRLTVV.

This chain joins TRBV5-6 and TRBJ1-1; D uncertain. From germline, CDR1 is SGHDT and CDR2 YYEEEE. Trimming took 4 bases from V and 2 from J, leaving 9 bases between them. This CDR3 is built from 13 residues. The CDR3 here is CASSQGVNTEAFF. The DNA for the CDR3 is TGTGCCAGCAGCCAAGGTGTTAACACTGAAGCTTTCTTT.

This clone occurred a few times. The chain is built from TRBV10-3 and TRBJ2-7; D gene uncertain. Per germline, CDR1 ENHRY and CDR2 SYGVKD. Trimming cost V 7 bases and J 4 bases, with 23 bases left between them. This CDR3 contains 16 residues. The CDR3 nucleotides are TGTGCCATCAAAGAGGTGGAGCTTCTACCAAGGTACGAGCAGTACTTC. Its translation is CAIKEVELLPRYEQYF.